These T cell receptor beta chains were read from a single sample in a study of radiotherapy plus CTLA-4 blockade in lung cancer. Generated by immunoSEQ multiplex PCR, the TCRdb table keeps only in-frame clones and is missing some. Of 100,000 or so clones listed, around 84% are singletons. Sequenced material: peripheral blood, taken from a patient treated with radiotherapy plus ipilimumab. These receptors came from a human donor with non-small cell lung cancer that progressed on radiotherapy plus ipilimumab. Each CDR3 is given with its conserved first and last residue.

CATNSGGGTQYF	TRBV6-5	12	TRBJ2-3
CAWRASTNEKLFF	TRBV30	13	TRBJ1-4
CASSETRANTGELFF	TRBV2	15	TRBJ2-2
CASRRGSWAGELFF	TRBV14	14	TRBJ2-2
CASSFSGGSNQPQHF	TRBV6-6	15	TRBJ1-5
CASSPGENQPQHF	TRBV6-6	13	TRBJ1-5
CASRGLAGVDTQYF	TRBV2	14	TRBJ2-3
CSVPQGPDTQYF	TRBV29-1	12	TRBJ2-3
CASSLGPTGNYGYTF	TRBV5-6	15	TRBJ1-2
CASRGQALSNTEAFF	TRBV6-4	15	TRBJ1-1
CASSRRLAKNIQYF	TRBV28	14	TRBJ2-4
CASSPSPGQGGNTIYF	TRBV9	16	TRBJ1-3
CASSPYIQGRTYEQYF	TRBV18	16	TRBJ2-7
CASSETTVRTQPQHF	TRBV6-1	15	TRBJ1-5
CASSPTGGQANYGYTF	TRBV21-1	16	TRBJ1-2
CASSKVNTEAFF	TRBV19	12	TRBJ1-1
CASRTYRGTEAFF	TRBV28	13	TRBJ1-1
CAIQTSSLLNEQFF	TRBV6-6	14	TRBJ2-1
CASSSPGRAIKETQYF	TRBV11-2	16	TRBJ2-5
CASSRDYTGEQYF	TRBV7-2	13	TRBJ2-7
CASSRRDSYEQYF	TRBV18	13	TRBJ2-7
CASSFPGEWAGYTF	TRBV5-6	14	TRBJ1-2
CAIRSDMDYGYTF	TRBV10-3	13	TRBJ1-2
CASSSALMGVTGANVLTF	TRBV5-1	18	TRBJ2-6
CASSPSRNYEQYF	TRBV27	13	TRBJ2-7
CASSLVSTTYEQYF	TRBV7-2	14	TRBJ2-7
CASSVTSPTDTQYF	TRBV5-1	14	TRBJ2-3
CASRWGELNTGELFF	TRBV19	15	TRBJ2-2
CASSQGMTSGPYEQYF	TRBV4-2	16	TRBJ2-7
CAWAPSVRTTEAFF	TRBV30	14	TRBJ1-1
CASSPNVQSGNTIYF	TRBV7-9	15	TRBJ1-3
CASSVLGNYEQFF	TRBV9	13	TRBJ2-1
CASSPSISGYNEQFF	TRBV11-3	15	TRBJ2-1
CASSWTGDRPGGYTF	TRBV27	15	TRBJ1-2
CASSLRQAGELFF	TRBV7-3	13	TRBJ2-2
CASSLRDTNTGELFF	TRBV5-1	15	TRBJ2-2
CASSPGTLYNEQFF	TRBV5-1	14	TRBJ2-1
CASSGHLGQGVEKLFF	TRBV5-1	16	TRBJ1-4
CARQSPWHINQPQHF	TRBV14	15	TRBJ1-5
CASSRVTSNTGELFF	TRBV19	15	TRBJ2-2
CASSYGGEKLFF	TRBV6-5	12	TRBJ1-4
CASSQSGTLAQFF	TRBV19	13	TRBJ2-1
CASSEAGRGQGTYEQYF	TRBV6-1	17	TRBJ2-7
CASRPGTGAPSANYGYTF	TRBV7-9	18	TRBJ1-2
CAIRTGGTNYGYTF	TRBV10-3	14	TRBJ1-2
CASSLDSNEQFF	TRBV5-1	12	TRBJ2-1